This T cell receptor (beta chain) was obtained from a study of cytomegalovirus exposure and HLA in healthy donors. CDR1 is MDHEN, CDR2 SYDVKM, per germline. Unmatched junction bases numbered 5, after V lost 3 bases and J lost 1 base. The CDR3 loop spans 15 amino acids. PCR primers comprised 60 Vbeta and 13 Jbeta primers. The table came from immunoSEQ multiplex PCR; TCRdb's copy has only in-frame clones and leaves some out. The sample includes under 150,000 clones, about 76% of them seen just once. This TCR was recovered from a woman between 25 and 40 years old in good health and CMV-seronegative. The chain employs TRBV28 and TRBJ2-5, with 7 positions matching TRBD2. Sequenced input: PBMCs. The DNA for the CDR3 is TGTGCCAGCAGTTTTAACAGCGGGGTCCAAGAGACCCAGTACTTC. Protein product: CASSFNSGVQETQYF.